This TCR beta chain is drawn from a study of blood T cell repertoires in COVID-19. Overall study: T cells, B-cell-depleted T cells, or PBMCs supplied cDNA or gDNA.

This CDR3 is 14 amino acids long. Germline V gene data show CDR1 as SGHNT and CDR2 as YYREEE (reference sequence). V was pared by 4 bases and J by 6 bases, with 17 bases between. Here immunoSEQ multiplex PCR was the method, and the copy in TCRdb shows in-frame clones only, minus some. The table shows around 250,000 clones, with roughly 86% occurring only once. The chain uses TRBV5-4 and TRBJ2-7; D perhaps matches TRBD2 (6 bases). The clonotype was recovered from a woman between 45 and 65 years old who had recovered from COVID-19. The specimen sequenced was PBMCs or T cells enriched from blood (not recorded which). CDR3 amino acids: CASSRMDGAGEQYF. The CDR3 DNA reads as TGTGCCAGCAGCCGAATGGACGGAGCGGGCGAGCAGTACTTC.